This T cell receptor (beta chain) was identified during a study of T-cell memory formation after mild COVID-19. Study observations and caveats: There was a balanced CD4/CD8 profile in clones contracting day 15 to 85, and later expanders leaned CD4+. Cross-reactive memory appears to have joined, as suggested by some responding clones showing up in pre-infection memory.

With regard to this clonotype: No antigen is known for it.

After 5'RACE with constant-segment primers, TCR alpha and TCR beta cDNA libraries carrying sample barcodes and UMIs were obtained. TCRdb reprocessed the 5' RACE reads with MiXCR, giving one entry per CDR3 protein. Here the sample spans a few hundred thousand distinct CDR3 sequences, about a fifth being singletons. CDR1 is DFQATT, CDR2 SNEGSKA, per germline (reference sequence). V was trimmed by 4 bases and J by 0 bases, leaving 10 bases between them. The CDR3 is 15 amino acids. The sample was PBMCs or a T cell subset sorted from them (not recorded which). This TCR was sampled from an adult woman who had mild COVID-19 (a few samples of this study predate the infection). Cell type and time point are not known. This chain connects TRBV20-1 to TRBJ1-6; D is undetermined. CDR3 sequence (DNA): TGCAGTGCTACCCACAAGAGCTCCTATAATTCACCCCTCCACTTT. It codes for CSATHKSSYNSPLHF.